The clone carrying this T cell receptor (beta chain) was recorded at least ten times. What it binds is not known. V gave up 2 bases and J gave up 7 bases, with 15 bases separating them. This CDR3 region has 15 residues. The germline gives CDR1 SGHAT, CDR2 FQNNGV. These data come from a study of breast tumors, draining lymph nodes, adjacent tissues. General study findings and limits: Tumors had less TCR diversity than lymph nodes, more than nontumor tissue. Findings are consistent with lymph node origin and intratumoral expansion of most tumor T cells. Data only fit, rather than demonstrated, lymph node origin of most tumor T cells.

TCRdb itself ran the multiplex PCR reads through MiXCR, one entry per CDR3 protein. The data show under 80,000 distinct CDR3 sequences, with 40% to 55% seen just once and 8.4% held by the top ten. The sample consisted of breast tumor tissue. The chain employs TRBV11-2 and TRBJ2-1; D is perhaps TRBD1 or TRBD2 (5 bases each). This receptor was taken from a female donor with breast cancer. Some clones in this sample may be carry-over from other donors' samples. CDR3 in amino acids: CASSLSGGTWNEQFF. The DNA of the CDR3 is TGTGCCAGCAGCTTAAGTGGGGGAACCTGGAATGAGCAGTTCTTC.